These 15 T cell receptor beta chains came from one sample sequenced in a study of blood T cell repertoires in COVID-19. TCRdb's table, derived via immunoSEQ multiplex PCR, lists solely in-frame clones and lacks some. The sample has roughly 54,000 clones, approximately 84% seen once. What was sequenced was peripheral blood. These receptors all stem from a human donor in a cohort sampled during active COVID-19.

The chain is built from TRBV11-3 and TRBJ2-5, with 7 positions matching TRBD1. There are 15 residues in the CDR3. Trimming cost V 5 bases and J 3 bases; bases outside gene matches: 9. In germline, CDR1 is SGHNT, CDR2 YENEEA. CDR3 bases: TGTGCCAGCAGCGGAGAGGACAGGTCAAAAGAGACCCAGTACTTC. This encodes CASSGEDRSKETQYF.

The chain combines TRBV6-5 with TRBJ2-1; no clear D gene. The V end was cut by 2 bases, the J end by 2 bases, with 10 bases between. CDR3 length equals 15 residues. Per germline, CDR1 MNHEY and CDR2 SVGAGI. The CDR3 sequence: CASSYSDPTYNEQFF. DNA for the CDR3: TGTGCCAGCAGTTACAGCGATCCTACCTACAATGAGCAGTTCTTC.

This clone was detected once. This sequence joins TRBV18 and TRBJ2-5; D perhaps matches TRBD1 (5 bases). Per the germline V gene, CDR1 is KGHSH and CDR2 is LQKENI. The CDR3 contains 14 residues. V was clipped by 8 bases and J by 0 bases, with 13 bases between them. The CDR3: CASRPTEYQETQYF. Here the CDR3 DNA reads TGTGCCAGCCGCCCGACAGAGTACCAAGAGACCCAGTACTTC. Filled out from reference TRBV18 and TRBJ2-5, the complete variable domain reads NAGVMQNPRHLVRRRGQEARLRCSPMKGHSHVYWYRQLPEEGLKFMVYLQKENIIDESGMPKERFSAEFPKEGPSILRIQQVVRGDSAAYFCASRPTEYQETQYFGPGTRLLVL.

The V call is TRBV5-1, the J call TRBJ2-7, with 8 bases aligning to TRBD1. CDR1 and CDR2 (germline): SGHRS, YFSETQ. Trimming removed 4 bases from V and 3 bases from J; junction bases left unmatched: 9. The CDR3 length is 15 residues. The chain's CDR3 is CASSRGQGYNYEQYF. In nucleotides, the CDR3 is TGCGCCAGCAGCCGCGGACAGGGATATAACTACGAGCAGTACTTC.

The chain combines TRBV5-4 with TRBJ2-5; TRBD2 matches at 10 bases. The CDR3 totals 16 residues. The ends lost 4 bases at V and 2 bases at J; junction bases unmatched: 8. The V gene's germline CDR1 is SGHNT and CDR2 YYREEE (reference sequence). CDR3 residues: CASSPTSGAAQETQYF. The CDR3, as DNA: TGTGCCAGCAGCCCCACTAGCGGGGCGGCACAAGAGACCCAGTACTTC.

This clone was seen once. The CDR3 protein is CASSLVAGANYGYTF. The DNA for the CDR3 is TGTGCCAGCAGCTTGGTTGCGGGAGCTAACTATGGCTACACCTTC. J is TRBJ1-2 and V is TRBV5-6, with D uncertain. Trimming cost V 0 bases and J 0 bases, with 9 bases left between them. Germline lookup yields CDR1 SGHDT and CDR2 YYEEEE. This CDR3 region has 15 residues.

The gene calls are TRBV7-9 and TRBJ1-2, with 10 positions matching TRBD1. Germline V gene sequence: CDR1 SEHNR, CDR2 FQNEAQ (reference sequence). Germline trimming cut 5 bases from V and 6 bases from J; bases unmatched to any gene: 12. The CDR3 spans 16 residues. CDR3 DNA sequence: TGTGCCAGCAGCCGTGGGACAGGGGAACTTAGGAATGGCTACACCTTC. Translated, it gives CASSRGTGELRNGYTF.

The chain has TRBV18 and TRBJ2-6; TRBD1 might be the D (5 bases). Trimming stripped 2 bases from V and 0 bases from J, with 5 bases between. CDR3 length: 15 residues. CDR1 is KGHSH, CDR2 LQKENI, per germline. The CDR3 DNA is TGTGCCAGCTCACCAACAGGCTCTGGGGCCAACGTCCTGACTTTC. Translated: CASSPTGSGANVLTF.

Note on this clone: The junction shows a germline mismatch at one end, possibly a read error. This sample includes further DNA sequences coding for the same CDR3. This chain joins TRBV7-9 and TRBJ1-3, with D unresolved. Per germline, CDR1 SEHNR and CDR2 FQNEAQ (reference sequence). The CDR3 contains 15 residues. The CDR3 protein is CASSSDTSDGNTIYF. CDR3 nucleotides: TGTGCTAGCAGCTCCGACACCAGTGATGGAAACACCATATATTTT.

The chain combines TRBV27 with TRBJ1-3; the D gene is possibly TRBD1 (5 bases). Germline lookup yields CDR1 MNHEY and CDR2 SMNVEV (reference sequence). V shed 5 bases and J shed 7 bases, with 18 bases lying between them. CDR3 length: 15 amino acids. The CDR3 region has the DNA TGTGCCAGCAGTCCATCCCCAGGGTATTCGAACACCATATATTTT. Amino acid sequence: CASSPSPGYSNTIYF.

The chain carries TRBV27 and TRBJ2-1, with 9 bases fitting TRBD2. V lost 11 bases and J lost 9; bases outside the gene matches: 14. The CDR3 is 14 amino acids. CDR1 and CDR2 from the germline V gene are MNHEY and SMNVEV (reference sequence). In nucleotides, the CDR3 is TGTGCCCGCCGTACCCCAGGAGCGGGAGGTGAGCAGTTCTTC. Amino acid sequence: CARRTPGAGGEQFF.

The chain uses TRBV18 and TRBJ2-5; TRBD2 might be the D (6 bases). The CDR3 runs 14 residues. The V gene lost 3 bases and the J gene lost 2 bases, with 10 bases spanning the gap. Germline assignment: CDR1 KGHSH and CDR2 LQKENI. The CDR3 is CASSPSEGQETQYF. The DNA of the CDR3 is TGTGCCAGCTCACCCTCGGAGGGTCAAGAGACCCAGTACTTC.

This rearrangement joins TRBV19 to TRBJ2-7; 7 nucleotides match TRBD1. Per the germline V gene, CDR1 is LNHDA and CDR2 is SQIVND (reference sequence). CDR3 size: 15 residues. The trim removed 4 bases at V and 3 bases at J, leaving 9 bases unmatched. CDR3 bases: TGTGCCAGTAGTACAGGGACAGCCCTGGGCTACGAGCAGTACTTC. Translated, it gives CASSTGTALGYEQYF.

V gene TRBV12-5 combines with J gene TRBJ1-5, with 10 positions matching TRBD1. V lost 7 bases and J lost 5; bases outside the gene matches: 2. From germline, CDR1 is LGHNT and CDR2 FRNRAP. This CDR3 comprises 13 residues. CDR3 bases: TGTGCTAGTGCCGGGACAGGGGATCAGCCCCAGCATTTT. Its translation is CASAGTGDQPQHF.

Here the CDR3 DNA reads TGTGCCACTCGAGGCCGTGGTATTAGCTCCTACAATGAGCAGTTCTTC. Translating it yields CATRGRGISSYNEQFF. This chain links TRBV28 with TRBJ2-1; the D is unclear. Germline V CDR1 and CDR2: MDHEN, SYDVKM. CDR3 size: 16 residues. V was clipped by 10 bases and J by 0 bases, with 19 bases between them.